Presented here are 4 T cell receptor beta chains from one specimen sequenced in a study of cytomegalovirus exposure and HLA in healthy donors. The PCR used 60 Vbeta and 13 Jbeta primers. Data came from immunoSEQ multiplex PCR; TCRdb stores just in-frame clones and leaves some out. Of about 92,000 clones listed, 60% to 85% are singletons. Material for sequencing was PBMCs. Every receptor here comes from a middle-aged man in good health and CMV-seropositive.

The chain couples TRBV9 to TRBJ2-3, with 10 bases lining up with TRBD2. The CDR3 covers 15 residues. Per germline, CDR1 SGDLS and CDR2 YYNGEE. With 1 base clipped from V and 2 bases from J, the junction kept 1 base outside the gene matches. CDR3 in amino acids: CASSVLAGVTDTQYF. As DNA, the CDR3 is TGTGCCAGCAGCGTACTAGCGGGGGTCACAGATACGCAGTATTTT.

This clone was seen just once. The chain joins TRBV5-5 to TRBJ1-2, with 7 bases aligning to TRBD1. The V segment lost 5 bases and the J segment 4 bases; nucleotides outside the gene matches: 2. The germline V gene has CDR1 SGHKS and CDR2 YYEKEE (reference sequence). CDR3 size: 12 residues. Written as DNA, the CDR3 is TGTGCCAGCAGGGGACAGATCTATGGCTACACCTTC. This codes for CASRGQIYGYTF.

For the CDR3, the DNA is TGTGCCAGCAGTATCCGGGACAACCAAGAGACCCAGTACTTC. It codes for CASSIRDNQETQYF. The chain has TRBV28 and TRBJ2-5; tentative D call: TRBD1 (6 bases). The CDR3 covers 14 residues. V was cut by 5 bases and J by 0 bases, with 10 bases left in between. From germline, CDR1 is MDHEN and CDR2 SYDVKM.

The rearrangement joins TRBV9 to TRBJ1-3, with D possibly TRBD1 on 6 matching bases. The CDR3 covers 14 residues. Germline CDR1 reads SGDLS; CDR2 reads YYNGEE. The V end lost 4 bases, the J end lost 2 bases, and 10 bases lay between the germline ends. CDR3: CASSPHRAGNTIYF. The CDR3 coding sequence is TGTGCCAGCAGCCCCCACAGGGCTGGAAACACCATATATTTT.